This TCR beta chain appears in the sequencing data of a study of STAT5B mutations in CD4+ large granular lymphocyte leukemia. The V gene's germline CDR1 is SEHNR and CDR2 FQNEAQ (reference sequence). V lost 5 bases, J lost 1 base, and 4 bases stayed unmatched. This CDR3 has 14 amino acids. This table comes from immunoSEQ multiplex PCR, and its TCRdb copy is limited to in-frame clones, with some not included. The sample holds roughly 1,000 clones, more than 65% seen once. Sequencing used PBMCs. The rearrangement joins TRBV7-9 to TRBJ2-5; 7 bases agree with TRBD1. This sequence originates from a man aged 55 to 70 with CD4+ T-cell large granular lymphocyte leukemia. CDR3 sequence reads: CASSLQGTQETQYF. The CDR3 bases are TGTGCCAGCAGCCTACAGGGGACCCAAGAGACCCAGTACTTC.